This T cell receptor beta chain appears in the sequencing data of a study of T cell repertoires in cytomegalovirus infection. Each CDR3 protein is one row after TCRdb ran MiXCR on the reads. The sample consists of 250,000 to 350,000 distinct CDR3 sequences, over 20% of them appearing once. V was pared by 5 bases and J by 6 bases, with 7 bases of the junction left unmatched. The CDR3 runs to 15 residues. Germline V gene data show CDR1 as SGHTA and CDR2 as FQGNSA. Ten or more counts support this clonotype. The chain joins TRBV7-2 to TRBJ2-7; TRBD2 aligns across 13 bases. The sequenced sample was PBMCs. This clonotype was sampled from a human donor in good health (CMV status not recorded). Some clones in this sample may be carry-over from other donors' samples. This CDR3 reads CASSLGLAGTSEQYF. The CDR3 DNA follows: TGTGCCAGCAGCCTGGGACTAGCGGGAACGAGCGAGCAGTACTTC.